This TCR beta chain came from a study of OX40 agonist ivuxolimab in advanced cancers. Study-level background: Every 2 weeks, ivuxolimab was infused into the patients intravenously at between 0.01 and 10 mg/kg. Head and neck, renal cell, melanoma or hepatocellular carcinoma were the cancers that dose-escalation patients had. Study-wide findings and caveats: Fewer expanded clones were found on average in CD4+ than in CD8+ T cells.

Libraries were prepared by immunoSEQ multiplex PCR; TCRdb keeps only in-frame clonotypes and omits some of them. Among approximately 67,000 clones, 80% to 85% were seen once, and the ten largest hold 2.5%. The CDR3 is 14 residues long. The V gene's germline CDR1 is KGHSH and CDR2 LQKENI. The V and J ends lost 2 bases and 3 bases respectively, with 9 bases between them. As concerns this clone: Its antigen is still unknown.

The receptor was derived from an adult with an advanced solid tumor such as melanoma, head and neck, liver or kidney cancer. This specimen consisted of CD4+ or CD8+ T cells sorted from blood, obtained in a trial of the OX40 agonist ivuxolimab. The chain is built from TRBV18 and TRBJ2-3; D is unresolved. The CDR3 region has the DNA TGTGCCAGCTCACCAGGGCTAGGGACAGATACGCAGTATTTT. This codes for CASSPGLGTDTQYF.